This T cell receptor (beta chain) derives from a study of blood T cell repertoires in COVID-19 (dated by TCRdb to 2018 to 2020). About the investigation overall: Samples covering the acute and convalescent phases of COVID-19 were provided by collaborators in the United States, Italy and Spain. A de-identified subject ID, COVID-19 status, age in years and sex were almost always included in the sample metadata. The material from the prospective study consisted of cDNA or gDNA derived from T cells, B-cell-depleted T cells, or PBMCs. HLA class I and class II types, where available, came from metadata supplied by the sample provider rather than from assay-based typing. Samples came from the ongoing ImmuneRACE study (first 160 participants) plus 1,254 subjects from 6 global collaborators. A freely available public database, intended as a resource for researchers studying the immune response to SARS-CoV-2, is where the repertoires were released. The dataset comprised deeply sampled blood TCRbeta repertoires from subjects exposed to, actively infected with, or recovered from COVID-19.

TCRbeta CDR3 regions were amplified from genomic DNA by means of the immunoSEQ Assay, a bias-controlled multiplex PCR. The paper's processing steps were these. The number of nucleated cells in each sample was estimated from the amplification of reference gene primers within the assay. Sequence reads were collapsed and filtered to measure the absolute abundance of every unique TCRbeta CDR3 rearrangement. For each sample, productive Simpson clonality was calculated by taking the square root of Simpson's diversity index across productive rearrangements. What TCRdb holds here is the immuneACCESS table cut down to in-frame rearrangements. Part of the clones is not present; checked against another copy, under half of the missing clones reflect an unresolved V gene, and the others are unexplained. V, J and clone size derive from that table, while D and trimming were established from the DNA sequence. The sample records 80,000 to 95,000 clones, roughly 86% of which are singletons. The top ten clones comprise 20% to 25% of the sample.

The investigation overall reported the following: The amount of clinical and demographic metadata varied by source and participant and was provided uncurated.

The germline V end is reduced by 0 bases and the J end by 1 base; junction bases left unmatched: 6. As encoded in the germline V gene (reference sequence), CDR1 is MNHEY while CDR2 is SMNVEV. The CDR3, cysteine through phenylalanine, is 18 amino acids long. The sequence is cut down to CDR3 DNA, 54 bases in frame from base 1. Each collaborating institution followed its own protocols to collect whole blood in K2EDTA tubes. For TCRbeta analysis, collaborators shipped samples as frozen whole blood, isolated PBMCs, or DNA extracted from either of those sample types. Comment on this clone: This receptor's antigen is unknown. No clone much larger than this one lies a single base away; base qualities are absent.

The specimen sequenced was peripheral blood. The sequence joins TRBV27 to TRBJ2-7, with 13 central nucleotides matching TRBD2. The source of this sequence is an elderly woman in a cohort sampled during active or convalescent COVID-19. The CDR3 is CASSLSLRTSGSSYEQYF. The nucleotides are TGTGCCAGCAGTTTATCCCTCCGGACTAGCGGGAGTTCCTACGAGCAGTACTTC.